Listed here are 10 T cell receptor beta chains from one sample, sequenced in a study of response to subunit inactivated influenza vaccine. TCRdb passed the RT-PCR reads through MiXCR, listing each CDR3 protein once. The data show 450,000 to 550,000 distinct CDR3 sequences, roughly 23% seen once. The sequenced sample was CD4+ T cells sorted from PBMCs, obtained about 5 days after vaccination. All receptors derive from a man over 45 who received an inactivated influenza vaccine.

The chain combines TRBV28 with TRBJ2-7; 9 nucleotides agree with TRBD1. Per the germline V gene, CDR1 is MDHEN and CDR2 is SYDVKM. The CDR3 has 15 residues. Trimming took 6 bases from V and 7 from J; bases not matched to a gene: 13. CDR3 bases: TGTGCCAGCAGCCCTACCGGGACAGGGTGGGGGGAGCAGTACTTC. Its translation is CASSPTGTGWGEQYF. The variable domain in full, with the rest retrieved from reference TRBV28 and TRBJ2-7, is DVKVTQSSRYLVKRTGEKVFLECVQDMDHENMFWYRQDPGLGLRLIYFSYDVKMKEKGDIPEGYSVSREKKERFSLILESASTNQTSMYLCASSPTGTGWGEQYFGPGTRLTVT.

This chain connects TRBV7-9 to TRBJ1-4; D gene uncertain. The CDR3 sequence is 12 residues long. Deletions cut 1 base from V and 8 bases from J, with 5 bases between. Germline loops: CDR1 SEHNR, CDR2 FQNEAQ (reference sequence). For the CDR3, the DNA is TGTGCCAGCAGCTTAGGCTTGGAAAAACTGTTTTTT. This codes for CASSLGLEKLFF.

In DNA form, the CDR3 reads TGTGCCAGCAGCCAAGGGGGTCTGGGGTCCTACGAGCAGTACTTC. Translated, it gives CASSQGGLGSYEQYF. The V gene is TRBV3-1, the J gene TRBJ2-7; D unresolved. CDR1 and CDR2 (germline): LGHDT, YNNKEL (reference sequence). The CDR3 consists of 15 residues. With 1 base removed from V and 1 base from J, the gap between germline ends came to 11 bases.

The chain links TRBV7-2 to TRBJ2-5; 7 bases match TRBD1. The CDR3 spans 14 residues. Germline V lookup: CDR1 SGHTA, CDR2 FQGNSA. Trimming at V came to 7 bases and at J to 5 bases, leaving 10 bases not matched to a gene. CDR3 residues: CASKGQQGRETQYF. CDR3 nucleotides: TGTGCCAGCAAGGGACAACAGGGGCGGGAGACCCAGTACTTC.

Only a few counts were recorded for this clonotype. The chain combines TRBV20-1 with TRBJ2-1; 12 nucleotides line up with TRBD2. The CDR3 loop spans 14 amino acids. Losses at the gene ends were 3 bases for V and 6 bases for J; bases not matched to a gene: 3. CDR1 and CDR2 from the germline V gene are DFQATT and SNEGSKA (reference sequence). The DNA for the CDR3 is TGCAGTGCTAGTGGACTAGCGGGAAGCAATGAGCAGTTCTTC. Protein product: CSASGLAGSNEQFF.

This clonotype was seen more than once but under ten times. The rearrangement joins TRBV7-2 to TRBJ2-1; 11 bases are a match to TRBD2. J lost 6 bases, V lost 8 bases, and 12 bases had no gene match. The CDR3 loop spans 16 amino acids. Germline V gives CDR1 SGHTA, CDR2 FQGNSA. This CDR3 is CASGLKIAGGLNEQFF. CDR3 nucleotide sequence: TGTGCCAGCGGCCTGAAGATAGCGGGAGGGCTCAATGAGCAGTTCTTC.

The chain has TRBV25-1 and TRBJ2-3; 7 nucleotides agree with TRBD2. CDR3 length: 16 amino acids. The V segment lost 4 bases and the J segment 0 bases; nucleotides outside the gene matches: 7. CDR1 and CDR2 from the germline V gene are MGHDK and SYGVNS. The chain's CDR3 is CASSAARGVSTDTQYF. The CDR3 DNA reads TGTGCCAGCAGTGCAGCCCGGGGGGTTAGCACAGATACGCAGTATTTT.

The V gene is TRBV12-3 or TRBV12-4, the J gene TRBJ1-5; no clear D gene. The CDR3 covers 15 residues. V was cut by 6 bases and J by 0 bases, with 12 bases left in between. The CDR3 DNA sequence: TGTGCCAGCAGACTCGGGATTATTAGCAATCAGCCCCAGCATTTT. This sequence encodes CASRLGIISNQPQHF.

This clonotype was seen a few times. V gene TRBV11-2 combines with J gene TRBJ2-1; D perhaps matches TRBD1 (6 bases). The V and J ends lost 1 base and 8 bases respectively, with 12 bases between them. Germline V gene lookup returns CDR1 SGHAT and CDR2 FQNNGV. The CDR3 is 14 residues long. The CDR3 nucleotides are TGTGCCAGCAGCTTAGCACAGGGTCGCGATGAGCAGTTCTTC. Protein sequence: CASSLAQGRDEQFF.

V usage is TRBV9 and J usage is TRBJ2-5; maybe TRBD2 (7 bases). Per the germline V gene, CDR1 is SGDLS and CDR2 is YYNGEE. The ends were cut back, 6 bases at V and 3 bases at J, with 15 bases in the middle. The CDR3 contains 14 residues. The CDR3 DNA follows: TGTGCCAGCAACTCCGGGGGGCAGAAAGAGACCCAGTACTTC. Protein sequence: CASNSGGQKETQYF.